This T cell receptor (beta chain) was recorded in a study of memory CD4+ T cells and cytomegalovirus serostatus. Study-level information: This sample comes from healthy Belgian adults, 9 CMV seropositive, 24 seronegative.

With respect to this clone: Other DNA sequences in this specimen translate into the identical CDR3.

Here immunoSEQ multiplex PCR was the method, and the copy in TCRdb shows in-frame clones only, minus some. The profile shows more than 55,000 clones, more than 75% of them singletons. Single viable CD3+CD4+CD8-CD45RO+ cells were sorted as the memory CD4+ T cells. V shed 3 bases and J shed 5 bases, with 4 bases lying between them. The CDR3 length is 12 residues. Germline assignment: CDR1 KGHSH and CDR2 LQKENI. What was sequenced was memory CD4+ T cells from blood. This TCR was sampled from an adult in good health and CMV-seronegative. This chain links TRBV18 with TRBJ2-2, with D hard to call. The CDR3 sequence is CASSPRTGELFF. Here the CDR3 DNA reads TGTGCCAGCTCACCGAGGACCGGGGAGCTGTTTTTT.